Presented here are 10 T cell receptor beta chains from one specimen sequenced in a study of T cells in pancreatic ductal adenocarcinoma. The selected patients with pancreatic ductal adenocarcinoma had surgery but no neoadjuvant therapy. Clones were read by immunoSEQ multiplex PCR, and TCRdb kept only the in-frame ones, dropping some. The sample holds 15,000 to 20,000 clones, about 90% seen once. Sequenced input: PBMCs. Receptor source: a human donor with pancreatic ductal adenocarcinoma.

The chain uses TRBV5-4 and TRBJ2-7, with D possibly being TRBD1 (6 bases). The CDR3 spans 14 residues. With 6 bases removed from V and 2 bases from J, the gap between germline ends came to 15 bases. The germline V gene encodes CDR1 SGHNT and CDR2 YYREEE (reference sequence). CDR3 bases: TGTGCCAGCACCCGAACGGGACAACCCTACGAGCAGTACTTC. Its protein product is CASTRTGQPYEQYF.

The V gene is TRBV19, the J gene TRBJ2-2; D uncertain. Germline lookup yields CDR1 LNHDA and CDR2 SQIVND (reference sequence). This CDR3 has 15 residues. Trimming stripped 2 bases from V and 2 bases from J, with 9 bases between. The CDR3 DNA sequence: TGTGCCAGTAGTATAAACAGAGAAAACACCGGGGAGCTGTTTTTT. As protein: CASSINRENTGELFF.

This clone was observed a single time. The rearrangement links TRBV15 to TRBJ2-3, with a possible D match to TRBD2 (6 bases). Between the trimmed V and J ends, which lost 3 bases and 5 bases, there was a span of 9 bases. The CDR3 spans 13 residues. The germline V gene encodes CDR1 LNHNV and CDR2 YYDKDF (reference sequence). CDR3 protein: CATSSYGGDTQYF. CDR3 bases: TGTGCCACCAGCAGCTACGGGGGAGATACGCAGTATTTT.

The genes are TRBV27 and TRBJ1-1, with no clear D. The V end lost 4 bases, the J end lost 0 bases, and 9 bases lay between the germline ends. The germline V gene encodes CDR1 MNHEY and CDR2 SMNVEV (reference sequence). This CDR3 comprises 14 residues. The CDR3 region has the DNA TGTGCCAGCAGTTGGTCCGGTTTGAACACTGAAGCTTTCTTT. Its protein is CASSWSGLNTEAFF.

J is TRBJ1-4 and V is TRBV14; a weak D match, TRBD1 (5 bases). Looked up from germline, CDR1 is SGHDN and CDR2 is FVKESK. V dropped 5 bases and J dropped 8 bases, with 15 bases sitting between them. The CDR3 loop spans 14 amino acids. CDR3 nucleotides: TGTGCCAGCAGCACGGGACTGCTTCGGGAAAAACTGTTTTTT. Translation gives CASSTGLLREKLFF.

The V gene is TRBV11-1, the J gene TRBJ2-1; TRBD2 matches at 9 bases. This CDR3 is 16 amino acids long. Germline CDR1 SGHAT, CDR2 FQDESV (reference sequence). J was trimmed by 2 bases and V by 7 bases; bases with no gene match: 9. The CDR3 DNA follows: TGTGCCAGCATCGGAAGCGGGGGGATCGCCTACAATGAGCAGTTCTTC. Protein product: CASIGSGGIAYNEQFF.

In this sample, this clone turned up a few times. The chain uses TRBV5-1 and TRBJ2-7; a weak D match, TRBD2 (5 bases). The germline V gene has CDR1 SGHRS and CDR2 YFSETQ. CDR3 length equals 15 residues. Trimming took 2 bases from V and 3 from J, leaving 15 bases between them. For the CDR3, the DNA is TGCGCCAGCAGCTTTGAGGGCGACGGTCGCTACGAGCAGTACTTC. This gives the protein CASSFEGDGRYEQYF.

The rearrangement links TRBV13 to TRBJ1-2; 7 bases line up with TRBD1. The CDR3 consists of 15 residues. Trimming cost V 7 bases and J 4 bases; bases outside gene matches: 12. Germline V gene data show CDR1 as PRHDT and CDR2 as FYEKMQ (reference sequence). The CDR3 sequence is CASKRGAGGVYGYTF. The CDR3, as DNA: TGTGCCAGCAAAAGGGGGGCAGGGGGAGTCTATGGCTACACCTTC.

The chain has TRBV5-4 and TRBJ1-1, with D hard to call. Trimming took off 1 base at V and 0 bases at J, with 4 bases between the two ends. The CDR3 spans 13 residues. CDR1 is SGHNT, CDR2 YYREEE, per germline (reference sequence). The CDR3 DNA is TGTGCCAGCAGCTTGACTGTGAACACTGAAGCTTTCTTT. It translates to CASSLTVNTEAFF.

This chain links TRBV11-3 with TRBJ1-1; D remains unclear. Trimming left V 5 bases short and J 3 bases short, with 10 bases between. Germline V gene sequence: CDR1 SGHNT, CDR2 YENEEA. The CDR3 has 13 amino acids. CDR3 protein: CASSPHGDTEAFF. The DNA for the CDR3 is TGTGCCAGCAGCCCACACGGGGACACTGAAGCTTTCTTT.